The clone carrying this TCR beta chain was picked up a small number of times. Its specificity is not known. Cells stained for CD3, CD4, CD8, CD45RA, CD27 and viability were sorted into four CD45RA/CD27 subsets. Both TRBC1 and TRBC2 were covered by a beta constant-region primer of two equimolar oligonucleotides. Nested alpha and beta constant-region primers with the SP2 primer drove four PCR rounds on ligated cDNA. TCRdb re-called the UMI-ligation and nested PCR reads through MiXCR, storing one row per CDR3 protein. The sample lists 120,000 to 150,000 distinct CDR3 sequences, about 23% occurring once. The sample is drawn from a study of naive and memory T cell subsets. Study-level points and caveats: Especially in CD8 cells, naive repertoires contained a few larger clonotypes, possibly CD45RA-re-expressing memory cells.

CDR3 length: 18 amino acids. Germline V gene sequence: CDR1 SEHNR, CDR2 FQNEAQ (reference sequence). V shed 6 bases, J shed 0 bases, and the junction held 9 bases outside the gene matches. The genes are TRBV7-9 and TRBJ2-3, with 13 bases aligning to TRBD2. The sequencing input was naive CD4+ T cells from blood. This clonotype was obtained from a human donor in good health. The CDR3 DNA is TGTGCCAGCAGTCACGGACTAGCGGGAGTCACCAGCACAGATACGCAGTATTTT. As protein: CASSHGLAGVTSTDTQYF.